This T cell receptor beta chain was identified in a study of CD8 T cells in ankylosing spondylitis. Overall study results and limits: Both synovial fluid and blood in reactive arthritis had previously been reported to carry some motif variants. Characteristic, it appeared, of ankylosing spondylitis blood was a TCR beta motif of roughly eight highly homologous variants. Enrichment of disease-linked clones was reportedly significant in matched ankylosing spondylitis synovial fluid. CD8+ disease-linked clones were present at relatively low frequencies in blood.

The CDR3 totals 14 residues. Germline CDR1 MNHEY, CDR2 SVGEGT. V was cut by 5 bases and J by 4 bases, with 11 bases left in between. TCRdb analysed the 5' RACE reads with MiXCR anew, one entry per CDR3 protein. Here the sample spans 300,000 to 350,000 distinct CDR3 sequences, 11% being singletons. Of note for this clonotype: What it binds is unknown.

This rearrangement joins TRBV6-2 or TRBV6-3 to TRBJ2-2, with D possibly matching TRBD2 (6 bases). This TCR was sampled from a female donor with ankylosing spondylitis or in good health (not recorded which). The source material was blood, either unsorted or a sorted T cell fraction (not recorded which). DNA for the CDR3: TGTGCCAGCAGTACGGGACTTTCCACCGGGGAGCTGTTTTTT. Translating gives CASSTGLSTGELFF.